This is a list of T cell receptor beta chains from one sample in a study of CD8+ T cells in alopecia areata. Libraries were prepared by immunoSEQ multiplex PCR; TCRdb keeps only in-frame clonotypes and omits some of them. This table has 200,000 or so clones, roughly two fifths appearing once. The source was CD4+ T cells sorted from blood, collected around week 30, from a patient treated with tofacitinib. The receptors were gathered from a human donor with alopecia areata. Both conserved end residues are part of each CDR3. Fields, in order: D gene, CDR3 length, V gene, clone size, J gene, CDR3 protein, CDR3 DNA. A D gene is named only where the DNA matches it firmly. The listing skips clone size in some rows; elsewhere it reads once, few, many or a size class.

>TRBD1|18|TRBV29-1|-|TRBJ2-1
CSVDSARIAGGLYNEQFF
TGCAGCGTTGATAGTGCTAGGATAGCAGGGGGCCTCTACAATGAGCAGTTCTTC
>-|14|TRBV30|-|TRBJ1-2
CAWSNQGRDYGYTF
TGTGCCTGGAGTAACCAGGGTAGGGACTATGGCTACACCTTC
>-|14|TRBV19|-|TRBJ2-6
CARLILSGANVLTF
TGTGCCAGGCTAATTTTGTCTGGGGCCAACGTCCTGACTTTC
>TRBD1|15|TRBV7-9|-|TRBJ2-1
CASSVRQGDYNEQFF
TGTGCCAGCAGTGTTCGACAGGGAGACTACAATGAGCAGTTCTTC
>-|16|TRBV11-2|-|TRBJ1-2
CASNPLTGPTNYGYTF
TGTGCCAGCAACCCTCTAACAGGGCCGACGAACTATGGCTACACCTTC
>-|11|TRBV29-1|few|TRBJ2-7
CSVADSYEQYF
TGCAGCGTTGCGGATTCCTACGAGCAGTACTTC
>-|14|TRBV18|few|TRBJ1-1
CASSPVDTNTEAFF
TGTGCCAGCTCACCTGTGGACACGAACACTGAAGCTTTCTTT
>-|13|TRBV29-1|few|TRBJ1-2
CSVGQSFNYGYTF
TGCAGCGTTGGCCAGTCCTTTAACTATGGCTACACCTTC
>-|14|TRBV19|-|TRBJ1-2
CASSTGPKWGGYTF
TGTGCCAGTAGTACGGGACCCAAATGGGGTGGCTACACCTTC
>TRBD1|14|TRBV5-1|few|TRBJ1-1
CASSLGQGATEAFF
TGCGCCAGCAGCTTGGGACAGGGGGCCACTGAAGCTTTCTTT
>TRBD2|16|TRBV7-3|few|TRBJ2-2
CASSQTRGGLGGELFF
TGTGCCAGCAGCCAAACCCGGGGGGGCCTTGGCGGGGAGCTGTTTTTT
>-|15|TRBV7-2|-|TRBJ2-3
CASSSTDLSTDTQYF
TGTGCCAGCAGCTCGACAGATCTGAGCACAGATACGCAGTATTTT
>-|13|TRBV7-8|few|TRBJ1-4
CASSGRENEKLFF
TGTGCCAGCAGCGGGAGGGAAAATGAAAAACTGTTTTTT
>-|15|TRBV4-1|-|TRBJ1-1
CASSQFAGVNTEAFF
TGCGCCAGCAGCCAATTCGCAGGGGTGAACACTGAAGCTTTCTTT
>-|13|TRBV30|-|TRBJ1-1
CAWKRQLNTEAFF
TGTGCCTGGAAACGACAGTTGAACACTGAAGCTTTCTTT
>-|13|TRBV5-1|-|TRBJ1-4
CASSLGIQEKLFF
TGCGCCAGCAGCTTGGGCATCCAGGAAAAACTGTTTTTT
>-|13|TRBV30|-|TRBJ1-1
CAWSVQVDTEAFF
TGTGCCTGGAGTGTTCAGGTCGACACTGAAGCTTTCTTT
>-|13|TRBV11-1|-|TRBJ2-1
CATSRTDYNEQFF
TGTGCCACCTCAAGGACAGACTACAATGAGCAGTTCTTC
>-|13|TRBV2|few|TRBJ1-1
CASSEDQRREAFF
TGTGCCAGCAGTGAAGACCAGAGACGAGAAGCTTTCTTT
>-|14|TRBV6-5|many|TRBJ1-4
CASRDSGWDEKLFF
TGTGCCAGCAGGGATTCGGGTTGGGATGAAAAACTGTTTTTT
>TRBD2|16|TRBV4-2|-|TRBJ2-7
CASSFRLAGGSYEQYF
TGTGCCAGCAGCTTCCGACTAGCGGGGGGTTCCTACGAGCAGTACTTC
>TRBD1|15|TRBV18|-|TRBJ2-7
CASSPTGTGTYEQYF
TGTGCCAGCTCACCAACCGGGACAGGGACCTACGAGCAGTACTTC
>-|14|TRBV27|-|TRBJ2-3
CATKRPGGTDTQYF
TGTGCCACCAAGCGGCCAGGTGGTACAGATACGCAGTATTTT
>TRBD1|15|TRBV18|-|TRBJ1-5
CASSPTGGRYQPQHF
TGTGCCAGCTCACCTACAGGGGGTCGATATCAGCCCCAGCATTTT
>TRBD1|14|TRBV6-5|-|TRBJ1-1
CASSRTGGNTEAFF
TGTGCCAGCAGTCGGACAGGGGGGAACACTGAAGCTTTCTTT
>-|13|TRBV30|-|TRBJ1-2
CAWSPKGGPGYTF
TGTGCCTGGAGTCCCAAGGGGGGGCCGGGCTACACCTTC
>-|14|TRBV7-2|-|TRBJ2-1
CASSLSSAYNEQFF
TGTGCCAGCAGCTTAAGTTCGGCTTACAATGAGCAGTTCTTC
>TRBD2|15|TRBV25-1|-|TRBJ2-1
CASSDGLAGVHEQFF
TGTGCCAGCAGTGACGGGCTAGCGGGAGTCCATGAGCAGTTCTTC
>-|14|TRBV18|few|TRBJ2-1
CASSQSTAGNEQFF
TGTGCCAGCTCTCAATCGACGGCGGGAAATGAGCAGTTCTTC
>TRBD1|15|TRBV2|many|TRBJ1-4
CASSVQGRSDEKLFF
TGTGCCAGCAGTGTACAGGGGCGCTCGGATGAAAAACTGTTTTTT
>-|15|TRBV29-1|-|TRBJ2-1
CSVGGTGSSYNEQFF
TGCAGCGTTGGAGGGACTGGGAGCTCCTACAATGAGCAGTTCTTC
>-|15|TRBV9|-|TRBJ1-2
CASSVTSGTDYGYTF
TGTGCCAGCAGCGTTACTTCCGGGACGGACTATGGCTACACCTTC
>TRBD2|15|TRBV25-1|-|TRBJ2-1
CASSESGTSGMNRFF
TGTGCCAGCAGTGAATCCGGGACTAGCGGGATGAACCGGTTCTTC
>-|14|TRBV19|-|TRBJ1-1
CASSIQADLSGAFF
TGTGCCAGTAGTATCCAGGCCGATCTCTCCGGAGCTTTCTTT
>-|15|TRBV11-2|few|TRBJ2-6
CASSLWSSGANVLTF
TGTGCCAGCAGCTTGTGGAGCTCTGGGGCCAACGTCCTGACTTTC
>-|14|TRBV10-3|few|TRBJ2-7
CAISESDRTHEQYF
TGTGCCATCAGTGAGTCTGACAGGACCCACGAGCAGTACTTC
>-|13|TRBV30|-|TRBJ1-2
CAWSVARAYGYTF
TGTGCCTGGAGTGTGGCCAGGGCCTATGGCTACACCTTC
>TRBD1|15|TRBV2|-|TRBJ2-7
CASSETGQAPYEQYF
TGTGCCAGCAGTGAAACGGGACAGGCGCCCTACGAGCAGTACTTC
>TRBD1|15|TRBV29-1|few|TRBJ2-3
CSGKGPPGGPDTQYF
TGCAGCGGAAAAGGACCCCCAGGGGGCCCAGATACGCAGTATTTT
>-|15|TRBV7-3|-|TRBJ2-1
CASSTDSSSYNEQFF
TGTGCCAGCAGCACGGACTCGAGCTCCTACAATGAGCAGTTCTTC
>-|12|TRBV6-1|few|TRBJ1-2
CASSSTGYGYTF
TGTGCCAGCAGTTCCACAGGGTATGGCTACACCTTC
>-|14|TRBV6-1|-|TRBJ2-3
CASSARGPTDTQYF
TGTGCCAGCAGTGCCCGGGGACCCACAGATACGCAGTATTTT
>TRBD1|14|TRBV25-1|few|TRBJ2-4
CASSESGTGRIQYF
TGTGCCAGCAGTGAATCCGGGACAGGTCGCATTCAGTACTTC
>-|13|TRBV19|-|TRBJ1-2
CASSKGSNYGYTF
TGTGCCAGTAGCAAGGGGAGTAACTATGGCTACACCTTC
>-|15|TRBV4-2|-|TRBJ2-1
CASSQESWTGIEQFF
TGTGCCAGCAGCCAAGAGTCTTGGACGGGGATAGAGCAGTTCTTC
>TRBD1|15|TRBV5-1|few|TRBJ1-6
CASSRWTGDNSPLHF
TGCGCCAGCAGCAGGTGGACAGGGGATAATTCACCCCTCCACTTT
>-|13|TRBV6-5|-|TRBJ1-1
CASRTVWNTEAFF
TGTGCCAGCAGAACAGTTTGGAACACTGAAGCTTTCTTT